This is a list of T cell receptor beta chains from one sample in a study of response to subunit inactivated influenza vaccine. TCRdb used MiXCR to reprocess the RT-PCR reads, holding one entry per CDR3 protein. Here the sample spans 500,000 or so distinct CDR3 sequences, 15% to 20% being singletons. Here the sequenced sample was CD4+ T cells sorted from PBMCs, taken less than 30 months after vaccination. The receptors derive from a man aged 45 to 75 who received an inactivated influenza vaccine. Both conserved end residues are part of each CDR3. Each record gives: J gene, V gene, CDR3 protein.

>TRBJ1-6|TRBV14
CASSHLTSNSYNSPLHF
>TRBJ1-5|TRBV29-1
CSVAQTGDSNQPQHF
>TRBJ1-6|TRBV4-1
CASSQVTGGGSPLHF
>TRBJ2-5|TRBV4-1
CASSQGKRGAWGETQYF
>TRBJ2-4|TRBV6-2/TRBV6-3
CASRTAAGAGYF
>TRBJ1-1|TRBV29-1
CSVGEVEAFF
>TRBJ2-1|TRBV5-1
CASSLAVVSSYNEQFF
>TRBJ2-3|TRBV2
CAWSLSEADTQYF
>TRBJ1-6|TRBV20-1
CSANPTLGNSPLHF
>TRBJ2-5|TRBV28
CASRLQRVPETQYF
>TRBJ2-3|TRBV10-3
CAISPGLAGVSTDTQYF
>TRBJ2-1|TRBV20-1
CSARLAILHGNEQFF
>TRBJ1-3|TRBV11-2
CASSPTTGGGNTIYF
>TRBJ1-1|TRBV4-3
CASSQVVLGQGEAFF
>TRBJ2-1|TRBV10-3
CAIGIAGNNEQFF
>TRBJ2-7|TRBV12-3/TRBV12-4
CASSLNVHTGAEQYF
>TRBJ1-6|TRBV12-3/TRBV12-4
CASSNGQGTLHF
>TRBJ2-5|TRBV5-1
CASSSGGLAGPKETQYF
>TRBJ2-4|TRBV3-1
CASSQDPTSLGRQNIQYF
>TRBJ1-5|TRBV12-3/TRBV12-4
CATGTGASNQPQHF
>TRBJ2-3|TRBV5-1
CASSAGLETDTQYF
>TRBJ2-7|TRBV20-1
CSAPRDNSYEQYF
>TRBJ2-2|TRBV5-1
CASRQENTGELFF
>TRBJ1-5|TRBV28
CASTLGTVGTVRNQPQHF
>TRBJ1-2|TRBV6-5
CASSSTRAANYGYTF
>TRBJ2-3|TRBV18
CASSPQPGTDTQYF
>TRBJ2-1|TRBV20-1
CSAKGPLGYNEQFF
>TRBJ2-4|TRBV5-6
CASSNSMDRSALAKNIQYF
>TRBJ2-7|TRBV6-1
CASSPQEGGEQYF
>TRBJ2-7|TRBV20-1
CSASSSGSVIEQYF
>TRBJ2-1|TRBV12-3/TRBV12-4
CASSFSYRYNEQFF
>TRBJ1-2|TRBV12-3/TRBV12-4
CASSIVGQIYGYTF
>TRBJ2-3|TRBV27
CASRLTGSVTDTQYF